This T cell receptor (beta chain) was retrieved from a study of T cells in Graves' hyperthyroidism and ophthalmopathy. General study points: Among thyroid clonotypes expanded above 0.001, most also appeared in blood.

From RNA transcripts, TCR beta CDR3 regions were amplified. The primer set for the first-round RT-PCR of the TCR CDR3 was HTBI. TCRdb called the multiplex PCR reads again in MiXCR, with one record for every CDR3 protein. The sample has roughly 640,000 distinct CDR3 sequences, more than 15% seen once. Patients having uncontrolled infection, another autoimmune disease, pregnancy or lactation were not included. Diagnoses used clinical symptoms, serum thyroxine and TRAb, thyroid ultrasound and orbital computed tomography. Isolation of PBMCs was performed on around 9.3 ml fresh peripheral blood. This clonotype was recorded at least ten times. Its matching antigen is unknown. The CDR3 loop spans 14 amino acids. Germline values: CDR1 GTSNPN, CDR2 SVGIG (reference sequence). V lost 8 bases and J lost 0, with 16 bases in between.

This TCR was recovered from a woman between 35 and 50 years old with Graves' ophthalmopathy. This sequence joins TRBV30 and TRBJ1-1; D ambiguous. What was sequenced was blood. CDR3 protein: CAAAGSTMNTEAFF. The CDR3 region has the DNA TGTGCCGCGGCGGGATCAACCATGAACACTGAAGCTTTCTTT.